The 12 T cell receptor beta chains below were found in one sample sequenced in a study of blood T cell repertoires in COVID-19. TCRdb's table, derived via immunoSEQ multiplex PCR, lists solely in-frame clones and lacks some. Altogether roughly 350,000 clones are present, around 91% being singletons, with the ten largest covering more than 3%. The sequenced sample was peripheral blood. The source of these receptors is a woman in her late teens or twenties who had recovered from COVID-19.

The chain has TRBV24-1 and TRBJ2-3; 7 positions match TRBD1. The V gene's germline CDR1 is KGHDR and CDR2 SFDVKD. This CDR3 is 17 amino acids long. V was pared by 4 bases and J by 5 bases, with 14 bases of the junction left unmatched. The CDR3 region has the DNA TGTGCCACCAGTGACACCCGGGACAGAAAAGGGAGAGATACGCAGTATTTT. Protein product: CATSDTRDRKGRDTQYF.

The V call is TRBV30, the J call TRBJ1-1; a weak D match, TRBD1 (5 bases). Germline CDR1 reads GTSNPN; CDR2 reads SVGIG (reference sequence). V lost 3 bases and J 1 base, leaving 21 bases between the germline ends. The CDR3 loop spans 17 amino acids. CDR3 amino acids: CAWSRNRGTGGNTEAFF. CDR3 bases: TGTGCCTGGAGCCGAAACCGGGGGACGGGGGGGAACACTGAAGCTTTCTTT. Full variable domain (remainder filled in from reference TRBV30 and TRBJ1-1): SQTIHQWPATLVQPVGSPLSLECTVEGTSNPNLYWYRQAAGRGLQLLFYSVGIGQISSEVPQNLSASRPQDRQFILSSKKLLLSDSGFYLCAWSRNRGTGGNTEAFFGQGTRLTVV.

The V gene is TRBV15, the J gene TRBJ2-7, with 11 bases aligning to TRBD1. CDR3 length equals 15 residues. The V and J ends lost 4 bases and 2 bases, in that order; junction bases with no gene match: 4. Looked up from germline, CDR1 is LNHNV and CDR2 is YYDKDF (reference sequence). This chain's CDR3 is CATSIRTGGPYEQYV. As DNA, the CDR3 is TGTGCCACCAGCATTCGGACAGGGGGCCCCTACGAGCAGTACGTC.

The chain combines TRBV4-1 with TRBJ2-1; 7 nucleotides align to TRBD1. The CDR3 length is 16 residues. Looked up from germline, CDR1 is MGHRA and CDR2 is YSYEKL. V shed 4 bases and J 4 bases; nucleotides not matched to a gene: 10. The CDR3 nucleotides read TGCGCCAGCAGCCCCTGGGGCAGGGGGAGTTACAATGAGCAGTTCTTC. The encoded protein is CASSPWGRGSYNEQFF.

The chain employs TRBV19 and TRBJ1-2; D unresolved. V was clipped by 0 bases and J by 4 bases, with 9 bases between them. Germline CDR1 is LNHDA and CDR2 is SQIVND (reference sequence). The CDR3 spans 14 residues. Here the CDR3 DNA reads TGTGCCAGTAGTATAGATCCGGAGGGCTATGGCTACACCTTC. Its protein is CASSIDPEGYGYTF.

CDR3 sequence: CASSGDRAAGNTIYF. CDR3 nucleotides: TGTGCCAGCAGTGGGGACAGGGCTGCCGGAAACACCATATATTTT. The chain links TRBV2 to TRBJ1-3; 9 bases map to TRBD1. After removal of 4 bases from V and 4 bases from J, the junction contained 5 bases not matched to a gene. The CDR3 is 15 residues long. Germline-derived CDR1 and CDR2 are SNHLY and FYNNEI.

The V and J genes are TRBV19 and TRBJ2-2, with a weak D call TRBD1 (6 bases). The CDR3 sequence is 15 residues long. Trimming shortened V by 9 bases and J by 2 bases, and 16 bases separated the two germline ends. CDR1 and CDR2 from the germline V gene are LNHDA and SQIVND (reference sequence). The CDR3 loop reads CASRTGPSNTGELFF. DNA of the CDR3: TGTGCCAGCAGAACAGGGCCCTCTAACACCGGGGAGCTGTTTTTT.

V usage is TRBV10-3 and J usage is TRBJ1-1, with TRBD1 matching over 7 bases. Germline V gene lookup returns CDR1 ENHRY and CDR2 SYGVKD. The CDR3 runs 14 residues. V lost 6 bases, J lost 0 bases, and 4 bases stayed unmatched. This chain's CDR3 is CAIRGTDMNTEAFF. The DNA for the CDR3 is TGTGCCATCAGAGGGACAGACATGAACACTGAAGCTTTCTTT.

This CDR3 is CASSLVGGRLETQYF. The CDR3 DNA is TGTGCCAGCAGCTTAGTGGGAGGGCGGTTAGAGACCCAGTACTTC. The chain combines TRBV7-2 with TRBJ2-5; 7 nucleotides agree with TRBD2. V lost 1 base and J lost 4; bases outside the gene matches: 6. Germline V gene sequence: CDR1 SGHTA, CDR2 FQGNSA. The CDR3 is made up of 15 amino acids.

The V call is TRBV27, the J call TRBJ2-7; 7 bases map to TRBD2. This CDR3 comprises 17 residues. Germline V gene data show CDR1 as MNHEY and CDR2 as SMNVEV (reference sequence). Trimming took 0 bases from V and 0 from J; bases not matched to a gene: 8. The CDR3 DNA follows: TGTGCCAGCAGTTTATCGGGCGGCGGGAGCAGCTCCTACGAGCAGTACGTC. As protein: CASSLSGGGSSSYEQYV.

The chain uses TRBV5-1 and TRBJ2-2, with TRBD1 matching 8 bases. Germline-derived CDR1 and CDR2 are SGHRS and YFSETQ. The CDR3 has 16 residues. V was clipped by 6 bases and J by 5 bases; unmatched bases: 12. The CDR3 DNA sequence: TGCGCCAGCACCCTTCAAGGGGACAGGCGGACCGGGGAGCTGTTTTTT. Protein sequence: CASTLQGDRRTGELFF.

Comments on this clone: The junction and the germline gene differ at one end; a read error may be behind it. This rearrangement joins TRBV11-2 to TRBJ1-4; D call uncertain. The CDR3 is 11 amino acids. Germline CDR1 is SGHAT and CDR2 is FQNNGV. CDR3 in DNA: TGTGCCAGCAGCTTAGGACTGCCCCCGATTTTT. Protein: CASSLGLPPIF.